One T cell receptor (beta chain) is described in this entry. This entry is derived from a study of CD8+ T cells in alopecia areata. Treatment here: oral pan-JAK inhibitor, 5-10 mg twice daily. Germline V CDR1 and CDR2: GTSNPN, SVGIG (reference sequence). This CDR3 is built from 14 residues. Losses at the gene ends were 2 bases for V and 2 bases for J; bases not matched to a gene: 4. Extraction and reverse transcription of RNA yielded cDNA as the sequencing template. The repertoire was sequenced with immunoSEQ multiplex PCR; TCRdb's copy has only in-frame clones and lacks some. The sample has more than 200,000 clones; approximately 40% are singletons.

This chain links TRBV30 with TRBJ2-7, with 9 bases that match TRBD2. The receptor was derived from a human donor with alopecia areata. Here the sequenced sample was CD4+ T cells sorted from blood, taken at approximately week 37, from a patient treated with tofacitinib. For the CDR3, the DNA is TGTGCCTGGAGTAGGGGCGGGAGGGCCTACGAGCAGTACTTC. Residues: CAWSRGGRAYEQYF.